The sequence of this T cell receptor beta chain was determined in a study of blood T cell repertoires in COVID-19. Study-level information: The United States, Italy and Spain supplied acute and convalescent COVID-19 samples. Sources were T cells, B-cell-depleted T cells, or PBMCs; the material itself was cDNA or gDNA.

Original data processing: The authors estimated nucleated cell counts from reference gene primer amplification. The table came from immunoSEQ multiplex PCR; TCRdb's copy has only in-frame clones and leaves some out. The V and J calls and clone size are taken from that table; D and trimming were inferred from the DNA. In the table there are tens of thousands of clones, more than 70% of which are singletons. V gave up 0 bases and J gave up 6 bases; unmatched junction bases: 4. CDR3 length: 16 amino acids. Germline CDR1 reads MNHEY; CDR2 reads SMNVEV (reference sequence). This clone was detected only a few times.

J is TRBJ1-5 and V is TRBV27; 11 bases match TRBD1. The sample comprised peripheral blood. The source of this sequence is a human donor in a cohort sampled during active COVID-19. CDR3 coding DNA: TGTGCCAGCAGTTTATCCCCGGGACAGGGGGGTCAGCCCCAGCATTTT. It yields the protein CASSLSPGQGGQPQHF.